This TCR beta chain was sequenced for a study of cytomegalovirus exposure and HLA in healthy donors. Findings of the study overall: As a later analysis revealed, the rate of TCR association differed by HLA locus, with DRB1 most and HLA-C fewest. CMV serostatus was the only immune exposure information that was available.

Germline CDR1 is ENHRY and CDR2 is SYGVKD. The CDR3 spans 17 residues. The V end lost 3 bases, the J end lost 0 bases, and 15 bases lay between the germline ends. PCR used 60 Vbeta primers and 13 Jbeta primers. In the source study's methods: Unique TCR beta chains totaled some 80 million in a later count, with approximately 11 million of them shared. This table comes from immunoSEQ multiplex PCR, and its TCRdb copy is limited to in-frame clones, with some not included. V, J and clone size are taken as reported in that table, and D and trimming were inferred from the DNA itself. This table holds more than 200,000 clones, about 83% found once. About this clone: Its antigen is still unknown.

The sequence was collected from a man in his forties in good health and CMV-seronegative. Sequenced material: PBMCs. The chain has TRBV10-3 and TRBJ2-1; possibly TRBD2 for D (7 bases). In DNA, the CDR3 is TGTGCCATCAGTGAAGGGGGGGGCAAAGACTCCTACAATGAGCAGTTCTTC. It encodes CAISEGGGKDSYNEQFF.